Each of the 18 T cell receptor beta chains below was sequenced from the same sample in a study of blood T cell repertoires in COVID-19. TCRdb keeps only in-frame clones here, not all; method: immunoSEQ multiplex PCR. This table holds roughly 300,000 clones, about 92% found once. The sample consisted of PBMCs or T cells enriched from blood (not recorded which). These receptor sequences come from a woman aged 30 to 39 who had recovered from COVID-19.

This chain connects TRBV5-1 to TRBJ1-2; D might be TRBD1 (6 bases). This CDR3 has 15 residues. The germline V and J ends were trimmed by 5 bases and 1 base, with 15 bases remaining between them. Germline V CDR1 and CDR2: SGHRS, YFSETQ. CDR3 amino acids: CASSIKGDFNYGYTF. The CDR3, as DNA: TGCGCCAGCAGTATAAAGGGGGATTTTAACTATGGCTACACCTTC. Full variable domain (outside the CDR3, taken from reference TRBV5-1 and TRBJ1-2): KAGVTQTPRYLIKTRGQQVTLSCSPISGHRSVSWYQQTPGQGLQFLFEYFSETQRNKGNFPGRFSGRQFSNSRSEMNVSTLELGDSALYLCASSIKGDFNYGYTFGSGTRLTVV.

The CDR3 loop reads CASSSSRYSGNTIYF. In nucleotides, the CDR3 is TGTGCCAGCAGCAGCTCCAGGTACTCTGGAAACACCATATATTTT. The chain joins TRBV5-7 to TRBJ1-3, with D unclear. TRBV5-7 is recorded as an ORF, its role being uncertain. There are 15 residues in the CDR3. V was trimmed by 4 bases and J by 0 bases, leaving 11 bases between them.

The chain is built from TRBV6-2 or TRBV6-3 and TRBJ2-5; 7 bases map to TRBD1. The CDR3 covers 15 residues. CDR1 is MNHEY, CDR2 SVGEGT, per germline. Germline trimming cut 0 bases from V and 5 bases from J; bases unmatched to any gene: 6. The CDR3 DNA follows: TGTGCCAGCAGTTACTCCCGACAGGGCCGGGAGACCCAGTACTTC. Amino acids: CASSYSRQGRETQYF.

The J gene is TRBJ2-7, the V gene TRBV19; tentatively, D is TRBD1 (5 bases). Germline CDR1 LNHDA, CDR2 SQIVND (reference sequence). The CDR3 loop spans 12 amino acids. V lost 9 bases, J lost 8 bases, and 17 bases lay in between. In DNA, the CDR3 is TGTGCCAGCCTCGGGCCAGGGAAGAAGCAGTACTTC. It is translated as CASLGPGKKQYF.

The rearrangement joins TRBV19 to TRBJ2-6; D is possibly TRBD2 (5 bases). V gave up 5 bases and J gave up 1 base, with 6 bases separating them. Germline V gene sequence: CDR1 LNHDA, CDR2 SQIVND (reference sequence). This CDR3 has 14 residues. The DNA for the CDR3 is TGTGCCAGTAGTCCGGGATCTGGGGCCAACGTCCTGACTTTC. Its translation: CASSPGSGANVLTF.

The chain has TRBV5-6 and TRBJ1-4; no clear D gene. Germline CDR1 SGHDT, CDR2 YYEEEE. Trimming cost V 1 base and J 5 bases, with 6 bases left between them. This CDR3 spans 13 amino acids. The CDR3 is CASSLSMNEKLFF. As DNA, the CDR3 is TGTGCCAGCAGCTTGTCAATGAATGAAAAACTGTTTTTT.

The chain combines TRBV28 with TRBJ1-6; no clear D. The CDR3 extends over 12 amino acids. V was cut by 4 bases and J by 9 bases, with 7 bases left in between. Germline CDR1 MDHEN, CDR2 SYDVKM. For the CDR3, the DNA is TGTGCCAGCAGTTCCCTTAGTTCACCCCTCCACTTT. Protein sequence: CASSSLSSPLHF.

This CDR3 reads CASRKRTANTEAFF. The CDR3 DNA reads as TGTGCCAGCAGAAAAAGGACAGCGAACACTGAAGCTTTCTTT. The chain joins TRBV2 to TRBJ1-1; D is possibly TRBD1 (6 bases). Trimming stripped 6 bases from V and 1 base from J, with 12 bases between. CDR3 size: 14 residues. Germline V CDR1 and CDR2: SNHLY, FYNNEI.

The table lists this clone with a count of one. The chain couples TRBV28 to TRBJ2-3, with 7 positions matching TRBD2. CDR1 and CDR2 (germline): MDHEN, SYDVKM. J gave up 0 bases and V 6 bases, and 12 bases lay outside the gene matches. The CDR3 loop spans 17 amino acids. The CDR3 reads CASSLPLSGISTDTQYF. CDR3 coding DNA: TGTGCCAGCAGCCTACCCTTGAGCGGGATTAGCACAGATACGCAGTATTTT.

This rearrangement joins TRBV3-1 (or the pseudogene TRBV3-2) to TRBJ2-7, with unresolved D. CDR1 is LGHDT and CDR2 is YNNKEL in the germline V gene (reference sequence). V lost 3 bases to trimming and J lost 2 bases, with 8 bases between them. This CDR3 region has 13 residues. The CDR3 spells CASSHSPAYEQYF. Written as DNA, the CDR3 is TGTGCCAGCAGCCATTCCCCAGCCTACGAGCAGTACTTC.

The chain is built from TRBV1 and TRBJ2-5; TRBD2, as called in the table, went unchecked against the DNA. TRBV1 is marked as a pseudogene. This CDR3 has 21 amino acids. This CDR3 reads CTSSSGGRSPWDYLREETQYF. The CDR3 DNA reads TGCACCAGCAGCTCTGGGGGTCGATCCCCGTGGGACTATCTGAGGGAAGAGACCCAGTACTTC.

This clone appeared once. This chain joins TRBV29-1 and TRBJ2-3, with 13 bases fitting TRBD2. Germline V gene data show CDR1 as SQVTM and CDR2 as ANQGSEA. The V and J ends lost 3 bases and 5 bases, in that order; junction bases with no gene match: 17. The CDR3 loop spans 19 amino acids. As DNA, the CDR3 is TGCAGCGTTGATCAAACCTCGGGACTAGCGGGACCATGGAGAGATACGCAGTATTTT. It specifies CSVDQTSGLAGPWRDTQYF.

J is TRBJ1-2 and V is TRBV6-2 or TRBV6-3; perhaps TRBD1 as D (6 bases). V was clipped by 5 bases and J by 7 bases, with 14 bases between them. Germline CDR1 MNHEY, CDR2 SVGEGT. CDR3 length: 13 amino acids. For the CDR3, the DNA is TGTGCCAGCAGTGCACGACAGGCTCCTGGCTACACCTTC. Translation: CASSARQAPGYTF.

The chain uses TRBV5-1 and TRBJ2-3; tentative D call: TRBD1 (6 bases). Trimming took off 0 bases at V and 1 base at J, with 15 bases between the two ends. This CDR3 comprises 17 residues. Germline-derived CDR1 and CDR2 are SGHRS and YFSETQ. In DNA form, the CDR3 reads TGCGCCAGCAGCTTGGTAGGGGGTAGAGGTGGCACAGATACGCAGTATTTT. Translated: CASSLVGGRGGTDTQYF.

The rearrangement links TRBV9 to TRBJ2-5, with 11 bases matching TRBD2. J was trimmed by 5 bases and V by 0 bases; bases with no gene match: 12. The CDR3 spans 18 residues. CDR1 and CDR2 (germline): SGDLS, YYNGEE. In nucleotides, the CDR3 is TGTGCCAGCAGCGTAGACGGTACTAGCGGGGGCGCGGAGGAGACCCAGTACTTC. Encoded protein: CASSVDGTSGGAEETQYF.

The genes are TRBV28 and TRBJ1-3; tentative D call: TRBD1 (6 bases). The V and J ends lost 6 bases and 0 bases respectively, with 9 bases between them. Germline V gene lookup returns CDR1 MDHEN and CDR2 SYDVKM. The CDR3 extends over 14 amino acids. CDR3 bases: TGTGCCAGCAGGGACAGCCGCTCTGGAAACACCATATATTTT. Translating gives CASRDSRSGNTIYF.

V is TRBV30 and J is TRBJ1-6; possible D gene TRBD1, 6 bases. Germline lookup yields CDR1 GTSNPN and CDR2 SVGIG (reference sequence). The CDR3 covers 15 residues. The V end was cut by 2 bases, the J end by 0 bases, with 8 bases between. The CDR3 spells CAWSTGSSYNSPLHF. The CDR3 DNA reads TGTGCCTGGAGTACAGGGAGCTCCTATAATTCACCCCTCCACTTT.

The chain employs TRBV3-1 (or the pseudogene TRBV3-2) and TRBJ1-2; TRBD1 agrees at 8 bases. Germline V gene sequence: CDR1 LGHDT, CDR2 YNNKEL (reference sequence). CDR3 length equals 18 residues. The V segment lost 0 bases and the J segment 3 bases; nucleotides outside the gene matches: 12. CDR3 protein: CASSQDRERTGPHYGYTF. DNA for the CDR3: TGTGCCAGCAGCCAAGACAGGGAGAGGACAGGGCCCCACTATGGCTACACCTTC.